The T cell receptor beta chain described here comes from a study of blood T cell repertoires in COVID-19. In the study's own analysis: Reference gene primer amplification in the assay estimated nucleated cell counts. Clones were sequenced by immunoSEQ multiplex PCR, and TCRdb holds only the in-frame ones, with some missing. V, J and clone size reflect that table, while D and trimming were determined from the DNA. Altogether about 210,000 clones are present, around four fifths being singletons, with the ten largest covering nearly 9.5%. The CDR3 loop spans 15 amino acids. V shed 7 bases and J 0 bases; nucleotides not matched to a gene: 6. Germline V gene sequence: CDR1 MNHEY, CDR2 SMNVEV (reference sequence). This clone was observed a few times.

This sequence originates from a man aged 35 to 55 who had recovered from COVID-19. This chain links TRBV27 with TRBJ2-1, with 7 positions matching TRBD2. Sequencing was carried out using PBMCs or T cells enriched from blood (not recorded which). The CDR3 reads CASIPGGSSYNEQFF. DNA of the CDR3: TGTGCCAGCATCCCGGGGGGAAGCTCCTACAATGAGCAGTTCTTC.